This TCR beta chain was sequenced for a study of cytomegalovirus exposure and HLA in healthy donors. Study information: Genotyping of 300 to 450 donors showed that about 84% belonged to the Caucasian-associated ancestry cluster. The study, taken as a whole, reports: A later analysis reportedly found that, within productive TCRs, an Asian-associated ancestry cluster had fewer N-insertions than the mean observed across the approximately 700 donors. Later analysis identified about 18,000 TCR beta sequences associated with HLA alleles, using a false discovery rate threshold of 0.05.

The CDR3 contains 15 residues. V dropped 4 bases and J dropped 4; count of bases not matched to a gene: 9. From germline, CDR1 is SGHRS and CDR2 YFSETQ. A remark on this clone: Its antigen remains unknown.

It was with 60 Vbeta and 13 Jbeta primers that the PCR ran. TCRdb's copy holds only in-frame clones and misses some; the assay was immunoSEQ multiplex PCR. This sample has about 170,000 clones, with just over 70% found just once. This chain connects TRBV5-1 to TRBJ2-7, with TRBD1 matching over 9 bases. This TCR derives from a human donor in good health. What was sequenced was PBMCs. As DNA, the CDR3 is TGCGCCAGCAGCACCGGGACAGGGAGCTATTACGAGCAGTACTTC. The encoded protein is CASSTGTGSYYEQYF. The full variable domain, with the rest looked up from reference TRBV5-1 and TRBJ2-7, is KAGVTQTPRYLIKTRGQQVTLSCSPISGHRSVSWYQQTPGQGLQFLFEYFSETQRNKGNFPGRFSGRQFSNSRSEMNVSTLELGDSALYLCASSTGTGSYYEQYFGPGTRLTVT.